Below, 22 T cell receptor beta chains from the same sample are listed, as sequenced in a study of siplizumab effects on memory and regulatory T cells. Data came from immunoSEQ multiplex PCR; TCRdb stores just in-frame clones and leaves some out. The data hold over 55,000 clones, with over 65% observed a single time. Input material: memory CD4+ T cells sorted from blood. These receptors were collected from a human donor in good health.

Only one count was recorded for this clone. The rearrangement links TRBV15 to TRBJ1-4; a possible D gene is TRBD1 (5 bases). V was trimmed by 2 bases and J by 8 bases, leaving 15 bases between them. CDR3 length equals 15 residues. Germline V CDR1 and CDR2: LNHNV, YYDKDF (reference sequence). Written as DNA, the CDR3 is TGTGCCACCAGCAGATCCAGGGCTGTAGGGGAAAAACTGTTTTTT. Translating it yields CATSRSRAVGEKLFF.

The chain links TRBV7-2 to TRBJ2-1, with 11 bases that match TRBD2. The CDR3 covers 17 residues. Germline V gene sequence: CDR1 SGHTA, CDR2 FQGNSA. V lost 3 bases, J lost 1 base, and 5 bases stayed unmatched. The CDR3 nucleotides read TGTGCCAGCAGCTTTACTAGCGGGGGAGGGTCCTACAATGAGCAGTTCTTC. This codes for CASSFTSGGGSYNEQFF. Full variable domain (missing parts from reference TRBV7-2 and TRBJ2-1): GAGVSQSPSNKVTEKGKDVELRCDPISGHTALYWYRQSLGQGLEFLIYFQGNSAPDKSGLPSDRFSAERTGGSVSTLTIQRTQQEDSAVYLCASSFTSGGGSYNEQFFGPGTRLTVL.

CDR3 sequence: CASRPTSQGKQYF. The CDR3 nucleotides are TGTGCCAGCAGACCCACATCCCAGGGAAAGCAGTACTTC. The rearrangement uses TRBV7-9 and TRBJ2-7, with D tentatively TRBD1 (5 bases). Trimming took 6 bases from V and 8 from J, leaving 17 bases between them. The germline V gene has CDR1 SEHNR and CDR2 FQNEAQ (reference sequence). This CDR3 is built from 13 residues.

The chain combines TRBV6-5 with TRBJ1-6, with D possibly TRBD1 on 5 matching bases. Germline assignment: CDR1 MNHEY and CDR2 SVGAGI. V shed 6 bases and J shed 9 bases, with 21 bases lying between them. The length of the CDR3 is 16 residues. The CDR3 sequence is CASRYPGTTPGSPLHF. Here the CDR3 DNA reads TGTGCCAGCAGATACCCCGGGACTACTCCGGGTTCACCCCTCCACTTT.

The chain couples TRBV5-6 to TRBJ1-2; 7 bases fit TRBD1. The CDR3 sequence is 13 residues long. V lost 3 bases, J lost 8 bases, and 7 bases stayed unmatched. Germline V lookup: CDR1 SGHDT, CDR2 YYEEEE. CDR3 sequence (DNA): TGTGCCAGCAGCTCTCCTGACAGGGAAGGCTACACCTTC. This translates into CASSSPDREGYTF.

The rearrangement joins TRBV5-4 to TRBJ1-2, with TRBD1 matching 8 bases. The length of the CDR3 is 15 residues. CDR1 SGHNT and CDR2 YYREEE come from the germline V gene (reference sequence). The V segment lost 4 bases and the J segment 0 bases; nucleotides outside the gene matches: 5. This chain's CDR3 is CASSAGTGTNYGYTF. The CDR3 DNA follows: TGTGCCAGCAGCGCAGGGACAGGAACTAACTATGGCTACACCTTC.

This rearrangement joins TRBV5-1 to TRBJ2-7, with 10 bases lining up with TRBD2. The CDR3 extends over 15 amino acids. The V segment lost 4 bases and the J segment 1 base; nucleotides outside the gene matches: 5. Per germline, CDR1 SGHRS and CDR2 YFSETQ. The CDR3 loop reads CASSPRTSGSYEQYF. CDR3 sequence (DNA): TGCGCCAGCAGCCCACGGACTAGCGGTTCCTACGAGCAGTACTTC. The variable domain in full, completed from reference TRBV5-1 and TRBJ2-7, reads KAGVTQTPRYLIKTRGQQVTLSCSPISGHRSVSWYQQTPGQGLQFLFEYFSETQRNKGNFPGRFSGRQFSNSRSEMNVSTLELGDSALYLCASSPRTSGSYEQYFGPGTRLTVT.

The CDR3 loop reads CASSWGTSGRPSQETQYF. Here the CDR3 DNA reads TGTGCCTCCTCCTGGGGGACTAGCGGGAGGCCCTCGCAAGAGACCCAGTACTTC. V usage is TRBV10-3 and J usage is TRBJ2-5; TRBD2 agrees at 15 bases. From germline, CDR1 is ENHRY and CDR2 SYGVKD. The CDR3 has 18 residues. Losses at the gene ends were 11 bases for V and 2 bases for J; bases not matched to a gene: 15.

This chain links TRBV27 with TRBJ2-7; 9 nucleotides align to TRBD1. The trim removed 11 bases at V and 2 bases at J, leaving 13 bases unmatched. The CDR3 covers 15 residues. Germline CDR1 and CDR2: MNHEY and SMNVEV (reference sequence). CDR3 loop: CASGEDRGQTYEQYF. For the CDR3, the DNA is TGTGCCTCCGGGGAGGACAGGGGCCAGACCTACGAGCAGTACTTC.

V usage is TRBV11-3 and J usage is TRBJ2-5, with 7 bases aligning to TRBD1. Germline CDR1 is SGHNT and CDR2 is YENEEA. CDR3 length: 15 residues. Unmatched junction bases numbered 11, after V lost 5 bases and J lost 5 bases. CDR3 amino acids: CASSPGTAEWETQYF. Written as DNA, the CDR3 is TGTGCCAGCAGCCCCGGGACAGCTGAGTGGGAGACCCAGTACTTC.

The V call is TRBV6-6, the J call TRBJ2-1; D is uncertain. Germline V gene sequence: CDR1 MNHNY, CDR2 SVGAGI (reference sequence). V was shortened by 4 bases and J by 12 bases, with 19 bases between the two germline ends. The CDR3 spans 14 residues. Written as DNA, the CDR3 is TGTGCCAGCAGTTCCCCCGGAAATTGGGTTGGGCAGTTCTTC. Residues: CASSSPGNWVGQFF.

Remarks on this clone: A much larger clone differs by one base, so this may be a read error. This CDR3 is also generated by other DNA sequences in the sample. This chain uses TRBV7-2 with TRBJ2-7, with D tentatively TRBD1 (5 bases). The CDR3 totals 14 residues. Looked up from germline, CDR1 is SGHTA and CDR2 is FQGNSA. DNA of the CDR3: TGTGCCAGCAGCTTACCGACAGATTCCTACGAGCAATACTTC. The encoded protein is CASSLPTDSYEQYF.

This chain links TRBV20-1 with TRBJ2-7; D possibly corresponds to TRBD2 (5 bases). This CDR3 has 11 residues. The germline V and J ends were trimmed by 6 bases and 2 bases, with 8 bases remaining between them. Germline V gives CDR1 DFQATT, CDR2 SNEGSKA (reference sequence). The CDR3 sequence is CSAAGAYEQYF. CDR3 DNA: TGCAGTGCAGCCGGGGCCTACGAGCAGTACTTC.

By proportion, this clone is medium-sized. The chain recombines TRBV10-1 with TRBJ2-1; TRBD2 matches 12 bases. CDR1 and CDR2 from the germline V gene are WNHNN and SYGVQD (reference sequence). The trim removed 4 bases at V and 3 bases at J, leaving 7 bases unmatched. This CDR3 region has 17 residues. CDR3 amino acids: CASSGTSGDGSYNEQFF. The CDR3, as DNA: TGCGCCAGCAGTGGGACTAGCGGGGACGGTAGCTACAATGAGCAGTTCTTC.

The chain combines TRBV18 with TRBJ1-1; D ambiguous. CDR3 length equals 13 residues. Between the trimmed V and J ends, which lost 3 bases and 4 bases, there was a span of 9 bases. CDR1 is KGHSH and CDR2 is LQKENI in the germline V gene. This CDR3 is CASSPRSPTEAFF. Written as DNA, the CDR3 is TGTGCCAGCTCACCCCGGTCGCCCACTGAAGCTTTCTTT.

This chain joins TRBV2 and TRBJ1-2; 7 positions match TRBD1. J lost 8 bases, V lost 7 bases, and 7 bases had no gene match. CDR3 length: 12 residues. The germline V gene has CDR1 SNHLY and CDR2 FYNNEI. CDR3 DNA sequence: TGTGCCAGCACCTTGACAGGGTCCGGCTACACCTTC. This translates into CASTLTGSGYTF.

This clone was detected only once. This sequence joins TRBV19 and TRBJ2-3; unclear D gene. The V end lost 6 bases, the J end lost 0 bases, and 7 bases lay between the germline ends. The CDR3 is made up of 13 amino acids. CDR1 LNHDA and CDR2 SQIVND come from the germline V gene (reference sequence). CDR3 protein: CASSDTSTDTQYF. CDR3 sequence (DNA): TGTGCCAGTAGCGATACTAGCACAGATACGCAGTATTTT.

The chain has TRBV20-1 and TRBJ2-7; D perhaps matches TRBD1 (6 bases). There are 11 residues in the CDR3. Germline values: CDR1 DFQATT, CDR2 SNEGSKA (reference sequence). V lost 6 bases and J lost 2, with 8 bases in between. CDR3 coding DNA: TGCAGTGCCAGGGGCACCTACGAGCAGTACTTC. Its protein is CSARGTYEQYF.

A single count supports this clone. The gene calls are TRBV19 and TRBJ1-5; no reliable D call. Between the trimmed V and J ends, which lost 6 bases and 7 bases, there was a span of 13 bases. CDR1 and CDR2 (germline): LNHDA, SQIVND (reference sequence). The CDR3 is 13 amino acids. The CDR3 spells CASSPDIRQPQHF. The CDR3 DNA is TGTGCCAGTAGCCCAGATATAAGGCAGCCCCAGCATTTT. Variable domain in full (rest from reference TRBV19 and TRBJ1-5): DGGITQSPKYLFRKEGQNVTLSCEQNLNHDAMYWYRQDPGQGLRLIYYSQIVNDFQKGDIAEGYSVSREKKESFPLTVTSAQKNPTAFYLCASSPDIRQPQHFGDGTRLSIL.

The genes are TRBV6-1 and TRBJ1-2; D is unclear. CDR1 is MNHNS, CDR2 SASEGT, per germline. The CDR3 loop spans 15 amino acids. Trimming pared 1 base from V and 4 bases from J, leaving 13 bases between. In DNA, the CDR3 is TGTGCCAGCAGTGAAGACGTCGGAGGATCCTATGGCTACACCTTC. It encodes CASSEDVGGSYGYTF.

The CDR3 reads CASFQGLPNVLTF. CDR3 bases: TGTGCCAGCTTCCAGGGGTTGCCCAACGTCCTGACTTTC. The chain uses TRBV5-6 and TRBJ2-6; a possible D gene is TRBD1 (6 bases). Trimming took off 7 bases at V and 8 bases at J, with 13 bases between the two ends. The CDR3 spans 13 residues. Germline-derived CDR1 and CDR2 are SGHDT and YYEEEE.

The chain links TRBV6-5 to TRBJ2-7, with TRBD1 matching over 7 bases. The CDR3 length is 12 residues. The V gene end was trimmed by 6 bases and the J gene end by 7 bases; junction bases not matched to a gene: 6. Germline CDR1 is MNHEY and CDR2 is SVGAGI. The CDR3 loop is CASSKDRDEQYF. The CDR3 nucleotides are TGTGCCAGCAGCAAAGACAGGGATGAGCAGTACTTC.